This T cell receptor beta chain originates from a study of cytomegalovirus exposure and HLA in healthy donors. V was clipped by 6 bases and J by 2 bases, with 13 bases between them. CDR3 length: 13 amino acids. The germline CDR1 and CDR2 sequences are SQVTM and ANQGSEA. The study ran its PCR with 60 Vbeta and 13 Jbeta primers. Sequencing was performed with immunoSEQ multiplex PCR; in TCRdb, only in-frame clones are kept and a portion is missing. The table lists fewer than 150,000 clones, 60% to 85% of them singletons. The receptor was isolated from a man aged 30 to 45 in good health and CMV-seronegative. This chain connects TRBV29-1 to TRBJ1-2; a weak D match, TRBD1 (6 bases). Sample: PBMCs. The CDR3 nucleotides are TGCAGCGTATCTGGACAGTCGAACTATGGCTACACCTTC. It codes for CSVSGQSNYGYTF.